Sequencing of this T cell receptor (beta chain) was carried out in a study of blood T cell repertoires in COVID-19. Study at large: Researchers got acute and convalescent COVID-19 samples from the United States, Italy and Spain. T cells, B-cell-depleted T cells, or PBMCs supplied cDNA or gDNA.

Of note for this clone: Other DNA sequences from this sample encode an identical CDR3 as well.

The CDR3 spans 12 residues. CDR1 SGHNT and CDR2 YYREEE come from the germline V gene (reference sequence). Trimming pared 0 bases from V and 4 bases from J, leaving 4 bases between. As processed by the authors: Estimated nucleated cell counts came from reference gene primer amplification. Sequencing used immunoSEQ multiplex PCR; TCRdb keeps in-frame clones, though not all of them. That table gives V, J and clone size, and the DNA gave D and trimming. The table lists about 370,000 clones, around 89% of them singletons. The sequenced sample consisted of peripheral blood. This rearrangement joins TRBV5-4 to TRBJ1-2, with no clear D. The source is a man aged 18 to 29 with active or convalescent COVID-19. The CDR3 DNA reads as TGTGCCAGCAGCTTGGACAGCTATGGCTACACCTTC. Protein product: CASSLDSYGYTF.